In its sample, the clone carrying this TCR beta chain was seen many times. The antigen is unknown. These data come from a study of CD8 T cells in ankylosing spondylitis. Using its own MiXCR run on the 5' RACE reads, TCRdb lists one record per CDR3 protein. This sample has under 250,000 distinct CDR3 sequences, with around 8% found just once. The germline gives CDR1 SGHRS, CDR2 YFSETQ. The trim removed 1 base at V and 1 base at J, leaving 2 bases unmatched. The CDR3 has 16 amino acids. General study results and limits: There was a TCR beta motif, made of roughly eight highly homologous variants, that appeared characteristic of ankylosing spondylitis blood.

The rearrangement links TRBV5-1 to TRBJ2-2; TRBD1 matches 9 bases. The specimen was blood, either unsorted or a sorted T cell fraction (not recorded which). The receptor comes from a female donor with ankylosing spondylitis or in good health (not recorded which). This CDR3 is CASSLTGGRNTGELFF. The CDR3 coding sequence is TGCGCCAGCAGCTTGACAGGGGGCCGGAACACCGGGGAGCTGTTTTTT.